Below, 17 T cell receptor beta chains from the same sample are listed, as sequenced in a study of T cell changes during pregnancy in multiple sclerosis. The data were produced by immunoSEQ multiplex PCR, yet TCRdb's version contains in-frame clones alone and is incomplete. The sample has fewer than 95,000 clones, approximately 90% seen once. The material was peripheral blood, obtained in the first trimester of pregnancy. These receptors were taken from a female donor in good health, enrolled as a control in a pregnancy study.

The chain carries TRBV4-1 and TRBJ1-1; no definite D call. Germline CDR1 is MGHRA and CDR2 is YSYEKL. CDR3 length equals 16 residues. Trimming took 4 bases from V and 5 from J, leaving 20 bases between them. CDR3 in amino acids: CASSPPPMRADTEAFF. The DNA of the CDR3 is TGCGCCAGCAGCCCACCCCCTATGAGGGCGGATACTGAAGCTTTCTTT.

The chain links TRBV9 to TRBJ2-5; TRBD2 agrees at 12 bases. There are 17 residues in the CDR3. The J segment lost 5 bases and the V segment lost 4 bases, leaving 12 bases of the junction unmatched. Germline V CDR1 and CDR2: SGDLS, YYNGEE. The DNA of the CDR3 is TGTGCCAGCAGCCCGACTAGCGGGAGTGGTTTGCGGGAGACCCAGTACTTC. This gives the protein CASSPTSGSGLRETQYF. The full variable domain, with the rest looked up from reference TRBV9 and TRBJ2-5, is DSGVTQTPKHLITATGQRVTLRCSPRSGDLSVYWYQQSLDQGLQFLIQYYNGEERAKGNILERFSAQQFPDLHSELNLSSLELGDSALYFCASSPTSGSGLRETQYFGPGTRLLVL.

The chain recombines TRBV30 with TRBJ1-1; D remains ambiguous. The germline V gene has CDR1 GTSNPN and CDR2 SVGIG (reference sequence). V was trimmed by 7 bases and J by 3 bases, leaving 12 bases between them. The CDR3 runs 12 residues. The CDR3 coding sequence is TGTGCCTATAGACAAGACGACACTGAAGCTTTCTTT. Its translation: CAYRQDDTEAFF.

This chain connects TRBV6-1 to TRBJ2-1, with a tentative D call TRBD2 (5 bases). V lost 0 bases, J lost 9 bases, and 15 bases lay in between. In germline, CDR1 is MNHNS, CDR2 SASEGT. The CDR3 extends over 15 amino acids. CDR3 sequence reads: CASSEALSGEGEQFF. The DNA of the CDR3 is TGTGCCAGCAGTGAAGCGCTGTCTGGTGAGGGTGAGCAGTTCTTC.

V is TRBV7-9 and J is TRBJ2-1; 12 nucleotides match TRBD1. The trim removed 0 bases at V and 12 bases at J, leaving 6 bases unmatched. CDR3 length: 15 residues. Germline assignment: CDR1 SEHNR and CDR2 FQNEAQ (reference sequence). CDR3 sequence: CASSLAGTGGGRQFF. As DNA, the CDR3 is TGTGCCAGCAGCTTAGCCGGGACAGGGGGCGGGCGGCAGTTCTTC.

The chain employs TRBV5-1 and TRBJ1-1, with 7 bases fitting TRBD1. The germline V gene has CDR1 SGHRS and CDR2 YFSETQ. The CDR3 is made up of 13 amino acids. With V trimmed by 0 bases and J by 7 bases, 3 bases remained unmatched. The DNA of the CDR3 is TGCGCCAGCAGCTTGGTGGGACAGAGTGAAGCTTTCTTT. This sequence encodes CASSLVGQSEAFF. The full variable domain, completed using reference TRBV5-1 and TRBJ1-1, is KAGVTQTPRYLIKTRGQQVTLSCSPISGHRSVSWYQQTPGQGLQFLFEYFSETQRNKGNFPGRFSGRQFSNSRSEMNVSTLELGDSALYLCASSLVGQSEAFFGQGTRLTVV.

The genes are TRBV4-1 and TRBJ2-3; 10 bases align to TRBD2. Germline V gives CDR1 MGHRA, CDR2 YSYEKL. This CDR3 is 17 amino acids long. Losses at the gene ends were 0 bases for V and 4 bases for J; bases not matched to a gene: 7. CDR3 DNA sequence: TGCGCCAGCAGCCAAGATCAACGAGCGGGAGGGCCAGATACGCAGTATTTT. Translated, it gives CASSQDQRAGGPDTQYF.

This rearrangement joins TRBV5-1 to TRBJ1-2; TRBD1 matches 8 bases. Germline assignment: CDR1 SGHRS and CDR2 YFSETQ. The CDR3 is made up of 15 amino acids. The V and J ends lost 4 bases and 13 bases, in that order; junction bases with no gene match: 18. CDR3 nucleotide sequence: TGCGCCAGCAGCCCCAAGGGGGGACAGGCCCTTGGTGGCACCTTC. Amino acid sequence: CASSPKGGQALGGTF. Full variable domain (rest looked up from reference TRBV5-1 and TRBJ1-2): KAGVTQTPRYLIKTRGQQVTLSCSPISGHRSVSWYQQTPGQGLQFLFEYFSETQRNKGNFPGRFSGRQFSNSRSEMNVSTLELGDSALYLCASSPKGGQALGGTFGSGTRLTVV.

The chain employs TRBV7-9 and TRBJ1-2; D is perhaps TRBD1 (5 bases). CDR3 length: 11 residues. The germline gives CDR1 SEHNR, CDR2 FQNEAQ (reference sequence). Trimming pared 5 bases from V and 6 bases from J, leaving 7 bases between. The CDR3 DNA is TGTGCCAGCAGCCTACAGGATGGCTACACCTTC. This codes for CASSLQDGYTF. Supplemented by reference TRBV7-9 and TRBJ1-2, the full variable domain reads DTGVSQNPRHKITKRGQNVTFRCDPISEHNRLYWYRQTLGQGPEFLTYFQNEAQLEKSRLLSDRFSAERPKGSFSTLEIQRTEQGDSAMYLCASSLQDGYTFGSGTRLTVV.

This clone was observed a few times. V gene TRBV4-1 combines with J gene TRBJ2-7; D is uncertain. CDR1 and CDR2 from the germline V gene are MGHRA and YSYEKL. With 5 bases removed from V and 2 bases from J, the gap between germline ends came to 19 bases. The CDR3 is made up of 16 amino acids. The CDR3 nucleotides read TGCGCCAGCAGCGTAAATACAGCCTCCGAGCCCTACGAGCAGTACTTC. Translated, it gives CASSVNTASEPYEQYF.

The CDR3 reads CASRNGGAGSNQPQHF. In DNA form, the CDR3 reads TGTGCCAGCAGAAATGGGGGCGCAGGTAGCAATCAGCCCCAGCATTTT. The V call is TRBV6-6, the J call TRBJ1-5; a weak D match, TRBD1 (6 bases). The CDR3 loop spans 16 amino acids. The germline gives CDR1 MNHNY, CDR2 SVGAGI (reference sequence). Trimming removed 6 bases from V and 0 bases from J, with 15 bases in between.

The V call is TRBV7-2, the J call TRBJ2-1; D unclear. Germline V gene data show CDR1 as SGHTA and CDR2 as FQGNSA. CDR3 length: 11 residues. The V gene lost 5 bases and the J gene lost 5 bases, with 4 bases spanning the gap. In DNA, the CDR3 is TGTGCCAGCAGCCAGAACAATGAGCAGTTCTTC. Translation gives CASSQNNEQFF.

This chain joins TRBV7-6 and TRBJ2-7, with TRBD1 matching over 10 bases. The trim removed 1 base at V and 6 bases at J, leaving 9 bases unmatched. Germline V CDR1 and CDR2: SGHVS, FNYEAQ. The CDR3 has 16 amino acids. Here the CDR3 reads CASSLGKGTGEIEQYF. CDR3 in DNA: TGTGCCAGCAGCTTAGGAAAGGGGACAGGGGAAATCGAGCAGTACTTC.

The chain joins TRBV10-1 to TRBJ2-1; perhaps TRBD1 as D (6 bases). The V end was cut by 6 bases, the J end by 0 bases, with 9 bases between. The CDR3 runs 14 residues. Germline-derived CDR1 and CDR2 are WNHNN and SYGVQD (reference sequence). In DNA form, the CDR3 reads TGCGCCAGCAGGGACAGCAGCTCCTACAATGAGCAGTTCTTC. As protein: CASRDSSSYNEQFF.

V usage is TRBV30 and J usage is TRBJ2-7, with TRBD2 matching over 8 bases. Per the germline V gene, CDR1 is GTSNPN and CDR2 is SVGIG (reference sequence). V trimming: 7 bases; J trimming: 3 bases; junction bases outside the gene matches: 14. The CDR3 has 15 amino acids. The chain's CDR3 is CASKAAGVGRYEQYF. For the CDR3, the DNA is TGTGCCTCAAAGGCAGCGGGAGTGGGACGCTACGAGCAGTACTTC.

The chain carries TRBV5-4 and TRBJ2-5, with D unresolved. Trimming removed 2 bases at V and 5 bases at J, with 10 bases between. Germline CDR1 and CDR2: SGHNT and YYREEE (reference sequence). CDR3 length equals 13 residues. The DNA for the CDR3 is TGTGCCAGCAGCTTAATAGCTTCGGAGACCCAGTACTTC. It is translated as CASSLIASETQYF.

This clone occurred once. The rearrangement links TRBV30 to TRBJ2-5; TRBD2 agrees at 14 bases. Germline CDR1 GTSNPN, CDR2 SVGIG (reference sequence). This CDR3 contains 15 residues. The V gene end was trimmed by 4 bases and the J gene end by 4 bases; junction bases not matched to a gene: 5. CDR3 amino acids: CAWTPGLAGAETQYF. DNA for the CDR3: TGTGCCTGGACTCCGGGACTAGCGGGAGCAGAGACCCAGTACTTC.